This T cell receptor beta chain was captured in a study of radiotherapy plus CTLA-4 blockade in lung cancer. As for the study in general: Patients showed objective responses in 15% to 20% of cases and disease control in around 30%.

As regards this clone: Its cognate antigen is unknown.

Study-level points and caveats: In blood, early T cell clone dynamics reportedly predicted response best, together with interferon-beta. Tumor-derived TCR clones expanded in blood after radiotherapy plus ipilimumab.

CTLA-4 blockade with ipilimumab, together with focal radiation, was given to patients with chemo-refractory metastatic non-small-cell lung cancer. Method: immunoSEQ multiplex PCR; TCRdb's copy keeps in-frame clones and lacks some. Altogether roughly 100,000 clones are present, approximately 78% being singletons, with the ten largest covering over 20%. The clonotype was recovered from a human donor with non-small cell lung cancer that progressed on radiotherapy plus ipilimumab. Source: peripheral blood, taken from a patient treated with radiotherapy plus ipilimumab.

CDR3 DNA sequence: TGTGCCACCGCACAAGGGCTCACAGGGGGGGAGCTGTTTTTT. Amino acids: CATAQGLTGGELFF. The chain is built from TRBV28 and TRBJ2-2; tentatively, D is TRBD1 (6 bases). V shed 10 bases and J shed 8 bases, with 20 bases lying between them. The length of the CDR3 is 14 residues. Germline V gene lookup returns CDR1 MDHEN and CDR2 SYDVKM.